The 21 T cell receptor beta chains reported below all come from one sample, sequenced in a study of patients and donors after allogeneic stem cell transplantation. Via MiXCR, TCRdb re-called the RT-PCR reads, giving one row per CDR3 protein. There are hundreds of thousands of distinct CDR3 sequences in the sample; 16% occur only once, and about 7% lies in the top ten. Sequencing input: blood, either unsorted or a sorted T cell fraction (not recorded which). Every receptor here comes from a human donor who was either an allogeneic HSCT recipient or a stem cell or donor lymphocyte infusion donor (not recorded which). It is not recorded whose cells these are; they may come from a transplant donor.

The rearrangement uses TRBV24-1 and TRBJ1-2; D remains unclear. The CDR3 is 15 amino acids. The germline V and J ends were trimmed by 4 bases and 4 bases, with 15 bases remaining between them. Germline CDR1 is KGHDR and CDR2 is SFDVKD. The CDR3 loop is CATSDRTSAAYGYTF. CDR3 in DNA: TGTGCCACCAGTGACCGCACATCGGCCGCCTATGGCTACACCTTC.

V usage is TRBV6-2 or TRBV6-3 and J usage is TRBJ2-7, with TRBD2 matching 7 bases. The V segment lost 4 bases and the J segment 6 bases; nucleotides outside the gene matches: 3. The CDR3 extends over 12 amino acids. CDR1 is MNHEY, CDR2 SVGEGT, per germline. The CDR3 loop is CASSFGLVEQYF. In nucleotides, the CDR3 is TGTGCCAGCAGTTTCGGACTAGTCGAGCAGTACTTC.

The CDR3 loop is CASSSTRGGHEQYF. The CDR3 nucleotides are TGTGCCAGCAGCTCAACACGAGGGGGTCACGAGCAGTACTTC. The chain is built from TRBV11-2 and TRBJ2-7; D is perhaps TRBD1 (6 bases). CDR3 length: 14 amino acids. Trimming removed 4 bases from V and 5 bases from J, with 15 bases in between. Germline values: CDR1 SGHAT, CDR2 FQNNGV. Full variable domain (remainder filled in from reference TRBV11-2 and TRBJ2-7): EAGVAQSPRYKIIEKRQSVAFWCNPISGHATLYWYQQILGQGPKLLIQFQNNGVVDDSQLPKDRFSAERLKGVDSTLKIQPAKLEDSAVYLCASSSTRGGHEQYFGPGTRLTVT.

This clonotype has more than one count but fewer than ten. This chain connects TRBV7-9 to TRBJ1-1; D uncertain. Germline lookup yields CDR1 SEHNR and CDR2 FQNEAQ (reference sequence). Trimming pared 5 bases from V and 9 bases from J, leaving 16 bases between. CDR3 size: 13 residues. Here the CDR3 DNA reads TGTGCCAGCAGCCGCGGAGGTAGTAAAAAAGCTTTCTTT. Translating it yields CASSRGGSKKAFF. The entire variable domain, with the rest obtained from reference TRBV7-9 and TRBJ1-1, is as follows: DTGVSQNPRHKITKRGQNVTFRCDPISEHNRLYWYRQTLGQGPEFLTYFQNEAQLEKSRLLSDRFSAERPKGSFSTLEIQRTEQGDSAMYLCASSRGGSKKAFFGQGTRLTVV.

The V call is TRBV20-1, the J call TRBJ2-2; D call uncertain. Germline V gives CDR1 DFQATT, CDR2 SNEGSKA (reference sequence). V was cut by 2 bases and J by 6 bases, with 13 bases left in between. The length of the CDR3 is 14 residues. The CDR3 sequence is CSARWAVESGELFF. CDR3 nucleotides: TGCAGTGCTAGATGGGCCGTTGAATCCGGGGAGCTGTTTTTT.

This clonotype was counted ten times or more. The chain couples TRBV27 to TRBJ2-1, with TRBD2 as a possible D gene (6 bases). The germline V gene encodes CDR1 MNHEY and CDR2 SMNVEV (reference sequence). V gave up 3 bases and J gave up 6 bases, with 6 bases separating them. The CDR3 extends over 12 amino acids. The CDR3 bases are TGTGCCAGCAGTTTCGGGGGCAATGAGCAGTTCTTC. As protein: CASSFGGNEQFF.

The rearrangement joins TRBV2 to TRBJ2-7; 7 bases line up with TRBD2. Germline CDR1 SNHLY, CDR2 FYNNEI. This CDR3 region has 14 residues. Trimming removed 4 bases from V and 4 bases from J; junction bases left unmatched: 7. The DNA of the CDR3 is TGTGCCAGCAGTGCAAAATGGACTAGTTACGAGCAGTACTTC. It encodes CASSAKWTSYEQYF.

The chain couples TRBV6-4 to TRBJ2-7; D is ambiguous. This CDR3 region has 13 residues. Germline assignment: CDR1 MRHNA and CDR2 SNTAGT. Trimming took 0 bases from V and 2 from J, leaving 5 bases between them. DNA of the CDR3: TGTGCCAGCAGTGACTCACAGCCCTACGAGCAGTACTTC. Its translation: CASSDSQPYEQYF.

The chain carries TRBV12-3 or TRBV12-4 and TRBJ2-3; D gene uncertain. V was pared by 2 bases and J by 1 base, with 7 bases between. CDR3 length: 14 amino acids. CDR3 sequence: CASSLPRGTDTQYF. CDR3 sequence (DNA): TGTGCCAGCAGTTTACCCCGAGGCACAGATACGCAGTATTTT.

The chain is built from TRBV6-1 and TRBJ2-3; 9 bases align to TRBD2. Germline loops: CDR1 MNHNS, CDR2 SASEGT. V shed 3 bases and J 5 bases; nucleotides not matched to a gene: 9. CDR3 length: 16 amino acids. CDR3 region: CASSESRGRARDTQYF. DNA for the CDR3: TGTGCCAGCAGTGAGTCGCGCGGGAGGGCCAGAGATACGCAGTATTTT.

The chain recombines TRBV7-9 with TRBJ2-1, with D uncertain. The V and J ends lost 7 bases and 2 bases respectively, with 15 bases between them. The CDR3 totals 15 residues. From germline, CDR1 is SEHNR and CDR2 FQNEAQ (reference sequence). The CDR3 sequence: CASTTYTNAYNEQFF. For the CDR3, the DNA is TGTGCCAGCACAACTTACACGAACGCCTACAATGAGCAGTTCTTC.

There are a few counts of this clonotype. The rearrangement joins TRBV5-1 to TRBJ1-2, with TRBD1 identical over 10 bases. The V segment lost 4 bases and the J segment 9 bases; nucleotides outside the gene matches: 6. Germline CDR1 reads SGHRS; CDR2 reads YFSETQ. The CDR3 runs 13 residues. CDR3 sequence (DNA): TGCGCCAGCAGCGACAGGGGGCAGGGGAGCTACACCTTC. This sequence encodes CASSDRGQGSYTF.

This clonotype was found many times. J is TRBJ2-1 and V is TRBV7-9; TRBD2 might be the D (6 bases). In germline, CDR1 is SEHNR, CDR2 FQNEAQ (reference sequence). Trimming pared 5 bases from V and 4 bases from J, leaving 18 bases between. This CDR3 is built from 16 residues. Here the CDR3 reads CASSPLGGVGYNEQFF. Here the CDR3 DNA reads TGTGCCAGCAGCCCCCTCGGAGGGGTAGGGTACAATGAGCAGTTCTTC.

This clonotype was counted many times. CDR3 in amino acids: CASSLEAMNTEAFF. The CDR3 DNA follows: TGCGCCAGCAGCTTGGAAGCTATGAACACTGAAGCTTTCTTT. The chain joins TRBV5-1 to TRBJ1-1; no definite D call. Germline V gene lookup returns CDR1 SGHRS and CDR2 YFSETQ. The CDR3 is 14 residues long. Trimming pared 0 bases from V and 0 bases from J, leaving 6 bases between.

The chain carries TRBV24-1 and TRBJ2-7; TRBD2 matches at 13 bases. With 3 bases clipped from V and 3 bases from J, the junction kept 4 bases outside the gene matches. The germline CDR1 and CDR2 sequences are KGHDR and SFDVKD. This CDR3 is built from 16 residues. Here the CDR3 DNA reads TGTGCCACCAGTGATGGGACTAGCGGGGCGCTCTACGAGCAGTACTTC. This codes for CATSDGTSGALYEQYF.

This chain joins TRBV29-1 and TRBJ1-3; 8 bases match TRBD1. The V and J ends lost 7 bases and 0 bases, in that order; junction bases with no gene match: 5. CDR1 is SQVTM, CDR2 ANQGSEA, per germline. The CDR3 has 14 residues. The CDR3 nucleotides read TGCAGCGCAGACGACAGGGGCTCTGGAAACACCATATATTTT. Translation: CSADDRGSGNTIYF.

This clonotype has ten or more counts. The rearrangement joins TRBV29-1 to TRBJ2-5; D could derive from TRBD1 or TRBD2 (5 bases each). V was pared by 3 bases and J by 1 base, with 9 bases between. CDR3 length equals 13 residues. The V gene's germline CDR1 is SQVTM and CDR2 ANQGSEA. CDR3 nucleotides: TGCAGCGTTGAGAGGGGAACCCAAGAGACCCAGTACTTC. Amino acid sequence: CSVERGTQETQYF.

This clonotype came up a few times. CDR3 DNA: TGTGCCAGCAGCCAAGATAACGGGCTAGCCTACAATGAGCAGTTCTTC. Translating gives CASSQDNGLAYNEQFF. The chain couples TRBV4-2 to TRBJ2-1; D remains ambiguous. Germline V gives CDR1 LGHNA, CDR2 YNFKEQ. V shed 0 bases and J shed 2 bases, with 11 bases lying between them. The length of the CDR3 is 16 residues.

Many counts were recorded for this clonotype. The chain links TRBV9 to TRBJ2-1, with D unresolved. Trimming pared 0 bases from V and 2 bases from J, leaving 3 bases between. Per the germline V gene, CDR1 is SGDLS and CDR2 is YYNGEE. The length of the CDR3 is 13 residues. Here the CDR3 reads CASSVAPYNEQFF. DNA for the CDR3: TGTGCCAGCAGCGTAGCTCCCTACAATGAGCAGTTCTTC.

The chain carries TRBV5-1 and TRBJ1-2, with 7 positions matching TRBD1. The CDR3 consists of 16 residues. Germline trimming cut 0 bases from V and 3 bases from J; bases unmatched to any gene: 8. Germline CDR1 reads SGHRS; CDR2 reads YFSETQ. The CDR3 protein is CASSLAGGSSDYGYTF. As DNA, the CDR3 is TGCGCCAGCAGCTTGGCAGGGGGTAGTAGCGACTATGGCTACACCTTC.

V and J are TRBV27 and TRBJ1-6; no definite D call. The V and J ends lost 8 bases and 0 bases respectively, with 11 bases between them. CDR3 length equals 15 residues. In germline, CDR1 is MNHEY, CDR2 SMNVEV (reference sequence). The CDR3 sequence: CASGPLSSYNSPLHF. The DNA of the CDR3 is TGTGCCAGCGGTCCTTTAAGCTCCTATAATTCACCCCTCCACTTT.